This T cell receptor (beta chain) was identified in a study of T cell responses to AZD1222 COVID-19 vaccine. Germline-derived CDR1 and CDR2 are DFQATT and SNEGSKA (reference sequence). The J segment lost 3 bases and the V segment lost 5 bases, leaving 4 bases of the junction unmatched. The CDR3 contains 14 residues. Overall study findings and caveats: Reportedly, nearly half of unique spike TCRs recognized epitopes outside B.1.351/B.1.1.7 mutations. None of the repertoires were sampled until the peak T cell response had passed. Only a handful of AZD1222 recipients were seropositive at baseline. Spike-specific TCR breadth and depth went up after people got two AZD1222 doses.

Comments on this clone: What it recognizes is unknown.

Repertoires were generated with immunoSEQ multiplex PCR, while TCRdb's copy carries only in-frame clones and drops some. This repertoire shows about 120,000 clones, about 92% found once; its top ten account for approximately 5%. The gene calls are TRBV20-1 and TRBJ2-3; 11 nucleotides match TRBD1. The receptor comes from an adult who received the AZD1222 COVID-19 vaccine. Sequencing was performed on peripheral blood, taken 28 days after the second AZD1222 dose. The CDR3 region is CSAGGTGGTDTQYF. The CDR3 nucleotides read TGCAGTGCTGGTGGGACAGGGGGAACAGATACGCAGTATTTT.